Listed below are T cell receptor beta chains from one sample, sequenced in a study of CD8 T cell repertoires and HIV-1 epitope variants. TCRdb keeps only in-frame clones here, not all; method: immunoSEQ multiplex PCR. This sample yields 5,800 or so clones, of which about two thirds are seen a single time; roughly 46% belongs to the top ten. What these receptors recognize is not known. The sample consisted of cultured CD8+ T cells derived from PBMCs. These receptors all come from a male donor with HIV. Both conserved end residues are part of each CDR3. Each record gives: clone size, D gene, V gene, J gene, CDR3 DNA, CDR3 protein. D genes are given only for firm matches. Part of the rows lack a size; the others show once, few, many or a class for expanded clones.

>once|.|TRBV6-1|TRBJ2-5
TGTGCCAGCAGTGAAAAAAAGGGCGGCAGGGAAGAGACCCAGTACTTC
CASSEKKGGREETQYF
>few|TRBD1|TRBV7-9|TRBJ2-1
TGTGCCAGCAGCTCAGGGACAGCCAACAATGAGCAGTTCTTC
CASSSGTANNEQFF
>.|TRBD2|TRBV28|TRBJ2-3
TGTGCCAGCAATTTACTGACTAGCGGGAGGGGGGCAGATACGCAGTATTTT
CASNLLTSGRGADTQYF
>.|TRBD2|TRBV6-5|TRBJ2-3
TGTGCCAGCAGCCCCACTAGCGGAATCACAGATACGCAGTATTTT
CASSPTSGITDTQYF
>few|TRBD1|TRBV6-1|TRBJ2-3
TGTGCCAGCAGTGAAGGGACAGGGGAGACAGATACGCAGTATTTT
CASSEGTGETDTQYF
>few|.|TRBV6-5|TRBJ2-7
TGTGCCAGCAGCCGCGGGATCTCGGGCGAGCAGTACTTC
CASSRGISGEQYF
>.|.|TRBV27|TRBJ1-4
TGTGCCAGCAGTCCCCTAGCGGCAGGGTCTAATGAAAAACTGTTTTTT
CASSPLAAGSNEKLFF
>.|TRBD2|TRBV27|TRBJ2-1
TGTGCCAGCAGTTTAGGTGGGAGGGCCATAAATGAGCAGTTCTTC
CASSLGGRAINEQFF
>.|.|TRBV5-1|TRBJ2-1
TGCGCCAGCAGCTCCCTAACGGGGACTGGATTCAATGAGCAGTTCTTC
CASSSLTGTGFNEQFF
>.|.|TRBV4-2|TRBJ2-3
TGTGCCAGCAGCCAAGCAGATACGCAGTATTTT
CASSQADTQYF
>.|.|TRBV25-1|TRBJ1-5
TGTGCCAGCAGTGAGACGGGCCCGGATCAGCCCCAGCATTTT
CASSETGPDQPQHF
>.|TRBD2|TRBV7-9|TRBJ2-1
TGTGCCAGCAGCTTAACGGGACTAGCGAATGAGCAGTTCTTC
CASSLTGLANEQFF
>.|.|TRBV4-3|TRBJ2-7
TGCGCCAGCAGCCAAGAGGGGGGGCAACACTACGAGCAGTACTTC
CASSQEGGQHYEQYF
>few|.|TRBV7-9|TRBJ1-1
TGTGCCAGCAGCTTACCTGTGGGCCCTTACACTGAAGCTTTCTTT
CASSLPVGPYTEAFF
>.|TRBD2|TRBV10-3|TRBJ2-5
TGTGCCATCGGGCCGGGGCCAGCGGGGGGGCAAGAGACCCAGTACTTC
CAIGPGPAGGQETQYF
>.|TRBD1|TRBV6-1|TRBJ2-7
TGTGCCAGCAGGTTTGACAGGGGCTACGAGCAGTACTTC
CASRFDRGYEQYF
>.|TRBD2|TRBV5-4|TRBJ2-3
TGTGCCAGCAGCTTGCTGGGCGGGGGAACAGATACGCAGTATTTT
CASSLLGGGTDTQYF
>.|TRBD1|TRBV6-1|TRBJ1-2
TGTGCCAGCACCTTGGACAGGGGGACTAACTATGGCTACACCTTC
CASTLDRGTNYGYTF
>.|.|TRBV19|TRBJ2-1
TGTGCCAGTAGTTTCCACAATGAGCAGTTCTTC
CASSFHNEQFF
>.|.|TRBV6-5|TRBJ1-1
TGTGCCAGCAGTTATGGCCTCACGAACACTGAAGCTTTCTTT
CASSYGLTNTEAFF
>.|.|TRBV19|TRBJ2-1
TGTGCCAGTAGTATAGCCCAGACGGCATCGCATGAGCAGTTCTTC
CASSIAQTASHEQFF
>.|TRBD1|TRBV7-2|TRBJ1-5
TGTGCCAGCAGCCTGGACAGGGGGTTTGGTCAGCCCCAGCATTTT
CASSLDRGFGQPQHF